A selection of T cell receptor beta chains follows, all from one sample in a study of PD-L1 blockade in urothelial cancer. Sequenced by immunoSEQ multiplex PCR; TCRdb stores in-frame clones only, minus some. Among under 85,000 clones, under 95% were seen once, and the ten largest hold about 0.94%. Sequences were derived from PBMCs, sampled around atezolizumab (anti-PD-L1) treatment. All receptors derive from a woman aged 80 or over with urothelial cancer. CDR3s include the opening cysteine and the closing phenylalanine or tryptophan. Each record gives: D gene, clone size, V gene, J gene, CDR3 DNA, CDR3 protein. D genes are given only for firm matches. The size of a clone is reported for some rows only, either as once, few or many, or as a class for expanded clones.

>-|-|TRBV6-1|TRBJ1-1
TGTGCCAGCCTAAACACTGAAGCTTTCTTT
CASLNTEAFF
>-|-|TRBV7-8|TRBJ2-7
TGTGCCAGCAGCCAATACGAGCAGTACTTC
CASSQYEQYF
>TRBD2|-|TRBV27|TRBJ2-7
TGTGCCAGCAGCCCCGGGACTAGCATGTCCTACGAGCAGTACTTC
CASSPGTSMSYEQYF
>-|-|TRBV5-5|TRBJ2-2
TGTGCCAGCAGCTTGGACGTTGGGGGCCTCTACACCGGGGAGCTGTTTTTT
CASSLDVGGLYTGELFF
>-|-|TRBV10-2|TRBJ2-1
TGCGCCAGCAGTCAGACTCGGAAACCGTGGAATGAGCAGTTCTTC
CASSQTRKPWNEQFF
>-|-|TRBV19|TRBJ1-2
TGTGCCAGTAGTATGTGGTCCGGGGTAAGGAACTATGGCTACACCTTC
CASSMWSGVRNYGYTF
>-|-|TRBV5-1|TRBJ1-1
TGCGCCAGCAGCTTTGATCCAGCGGGGACTGAAGCTTTCTTT
CASSFDPAGTEAFF
>-|-|TRBV28|TRBJ1-1
TGTGCCAGCAGTCCTATGGGGGGAAACACTGAAGCTTTCTTT
CASSPMGGNTEAFF
>TRBD2|-|TRBV29-1|TRBJ2-3
TGCAGCGTTGAAGGGACTAGCGGGAGGGCCAGCGGCACAGATACGCAGTATTTT
CSVEGTSGRASGTDTQYF
>TRBD2|-|TRBV4-2|TRBJ2-2
TGTGCCAGCAGCCCCCACAATGGAGGGAGGGCCGGCACCGGGGAGCTGTTTTTT
CASSPHNGGRAGTGELFF
>-|once|TRBV6-5|TRBJ2-7
TGTGCCAGCAGTCGAGGGCAGGTCAGCTACGAGCAGTACTTC
CASSRGQVSYEQYF
>-|-|TRBV29-1|TRBJ2-1
TGCAGCGTTGAGGGCGGGGAGACCTACAATGAGCAGTTCTTC
CSVEGGETYNEQFF
>-|-|TRBV5-5|TRBJ1-2
TGTGCCAGCAGTGGCGTGTATCAGGAACCTAACTATGGCTACACCTTC
CASSGVYQEPNYGYTF
>TRBD2|-|TRBV10-3|TRBJ2-7
TGTGCCATCAGTGAAGGCGGGAGTAATTCCTACGAGCAGTACTTC
CAISEGGSNSYEQYF
>-|-|TRBV29-1|TRBJ2-7
TGCAGCGCTCTGGCGGGGAAGCGGTACGAGCAGTACTTC
CSALAGKRYEQYF
>TRBD1|-|TRBV25-1|TRBJ1-4
TGTGCCAGCAGTGAAGGACAGGGGAAATTTAATGAAAAACTGTTTTTT
CASSEGQGKFNEKLFF
>-|-|TRBV11-2|TRBJ1-1
TGTGCCAGCAGCTCCGGACTGTTCACTGAAGCTTTCTTT
CASSSGLFTEAFF
>TRBD1|-|TRBV27|TRBJ1-1
TGTGCCAGCAGTTTATTTAGCTCCGGGACAGCGAACACTGAAGCTTTCTTT
CASSLFSSGTANTEAFF
>-|-|TRBV29-1|TRBJ1-1
TGCAGCGTTGGTGAGCCTATGAACACTGAAGCTTTCTTT
CSVGEPMNTEAFF
>-|-|TRBV6-6|TRBJ2-7
TGTGCCAGCAGTTACTCGACTCCAGAAAAGTACGAGCAGTACTTC
CASSYSTPEKYEQYF
>TRBD2|-|TRBV5-1|TRBJ2-2
TGCGCCAGCAGCTTGGGAAGCGGGAGCTACACCGGGGAGCTGTTTTTT
CASSLGSGSYTGELFF
>-|once|TRBV5-1|TRBJ2-7
TGCGCCAGCAGCTTGGCCGGACTGAGCTCCTACGAGCAGTACTTC
CASSLAGLSSYEQYF
>TRBD1|-|TRBV6-5|TRBJ1-2
TGTGCCAGCAGCCAGACAGGGGAGCGTGGCTACACCTTC
CASSQTGERGYTF
>-|-|TRBV5-1|TRBJ1-1
TGCGCCAGCGCCCCGGCAGGGGCAGTGAACACTGAAGCTTTCTTT
CASAPAGAVNTEAFF
>-|-|TRBV6-5|TRBJ1-1
TGTGCCAGCAGTCCCACAGTGAACACTGAAGCTTTCTTT
CASSPTVNTEAFF
>TRBD1|-|TRBV6-1|TRBJ2-7
TGTGCCAGCAGTCTACAGGGGAAAGCCTACGAGCAGTACTTC
CASSLQGKAYEQYF
>-|-|TRBV5-3|TRBJ2-1
TGTGCCAGAATCCACCGGGAGACCGATAACAATGAGCAGTTCTTC
CARIHRETDNNEQFF
>TRBD1|-|TRBV18|TRBJ1-1
TGTGCCAGCTCCCCAGGGGGCAGCGTTACTGAAGCTTTCTTT
CASSPGGSVTEAFF
>TRBD2|-|TRBV5-1|TRBJ2-7
TGCGCCAGCAGCTTGGAGGGGACTAGCCACGAGCAGTACTTC
CASSLEGTSHEQYF
>-|once|TRBV2|TRBJ2-1
TGTGCCAGCAGTGAAGGGGAGCTCAACAATGAGCAGTTCTTC
CASSEGELNNEQFF
>TRBD1|-|TRBV30|TRBJ1-5
TGTGCCTGGAGTGCCGTGGACAGGCGTAGCAATCAGCCCCAGCATTTT
CAWSAVDRRSNQPQHF
>TRBD1|-|TRBV5-1|TRBJ2-1
TGCGCCAGCAGCTTGGCCCAGGGGACAGGTGTTGAGCAGTTCTTC
CASSLAQGTGVEQFF
>-|-|TRBV18|TRBJ2-5
TGTGCCAGCTCACCACCCCCATCCGGGGAGACCCAGTACTTC
CASSPPPSGETQYF